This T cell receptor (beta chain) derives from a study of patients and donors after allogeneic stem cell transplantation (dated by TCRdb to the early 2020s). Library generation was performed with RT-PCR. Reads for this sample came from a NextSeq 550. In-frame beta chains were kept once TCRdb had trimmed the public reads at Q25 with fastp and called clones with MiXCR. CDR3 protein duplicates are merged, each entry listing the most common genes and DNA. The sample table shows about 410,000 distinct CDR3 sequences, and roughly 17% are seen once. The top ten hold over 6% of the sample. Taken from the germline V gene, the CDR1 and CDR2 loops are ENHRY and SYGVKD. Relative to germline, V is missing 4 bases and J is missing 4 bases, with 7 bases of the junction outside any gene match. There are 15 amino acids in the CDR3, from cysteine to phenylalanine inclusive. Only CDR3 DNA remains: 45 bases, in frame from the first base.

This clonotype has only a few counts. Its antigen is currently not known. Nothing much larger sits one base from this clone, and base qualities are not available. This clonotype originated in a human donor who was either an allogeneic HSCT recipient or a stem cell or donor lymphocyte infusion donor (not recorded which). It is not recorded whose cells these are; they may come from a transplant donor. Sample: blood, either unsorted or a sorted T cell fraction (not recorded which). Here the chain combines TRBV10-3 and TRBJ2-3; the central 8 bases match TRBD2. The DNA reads TGTGCCATCAGTGCGGGGGGGCCAATGTCAGATACGCAGTATTTT. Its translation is CAISAGGPMSDTQYF.